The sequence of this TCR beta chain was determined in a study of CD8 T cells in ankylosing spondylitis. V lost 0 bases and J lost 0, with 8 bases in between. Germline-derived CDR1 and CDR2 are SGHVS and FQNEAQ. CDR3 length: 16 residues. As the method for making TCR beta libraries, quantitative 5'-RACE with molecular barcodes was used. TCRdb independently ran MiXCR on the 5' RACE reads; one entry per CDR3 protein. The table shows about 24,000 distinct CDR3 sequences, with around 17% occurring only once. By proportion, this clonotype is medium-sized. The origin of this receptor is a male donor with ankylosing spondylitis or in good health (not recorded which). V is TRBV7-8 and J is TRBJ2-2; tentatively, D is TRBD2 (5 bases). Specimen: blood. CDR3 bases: TGTGCCAGCAGCTTAGCGGAGGAGTCGAACACCGGGGAGCTGTTTTTT. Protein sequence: CASSLAEESNTGELFF.